The next 20 T cell receptor beta chains were all read from a single sample in a study of blood T cell repertoires in COVID-19. Produced via immunoSEQ multiplex PCR; TCRdb's table is partial and in-frame only. Among 200,000 to 250,000 clones listed, roughly 80% were seen once. The sample taken for sequencing was peripheral blood. The receptors stem from a woman aged 45 to 65 with acute or convalescent COVID-19.

The V call is TRBV20-1, the J call TRBJ2-3; D is unresolved. The V gene's germline CDR1 is DFQATT and CDR2 SNEGSKA (reference sequence). The CDR3 is made up of 13 amino acids. The germline V and J ends were trimmed by 3 bases and 0 bases, with 7 bases remaining between them. The CDR3 DNA sequence: TGCAGTGCTAGTGTCCATAGCACAGATACGCAGTATTTT. Translating gives CSASVHSTDTQYF.

This clone was detected only once. The chain couples TRBV14 to TRBJ1-4; D is unclear. The CDR3 is 15 residues long. V was cut by 4 bases and J by 3 bases, with 12 bases left in between. Per the germline V gene, CDR1 is SGHDN and CDR2 is FVKESK. Written as DNA, the CDR3 is TGTGCCAGCAGCCCTTCGGTGGTAGCTAATGAAAAACTGTTTTTT. It encodes CASSPSVVANEKLFF. The entire variable domain, with the rest obtained from reference TRBV14 and TRBJ1-4, is as follows: EAGVTQFPSHSVIEKGQTVTLRCDPISGHDNLYWYRRVMGKEIKFLLHFVKESKQDESGMPNNRFLAERTGGTYSTLKVQPAELEDSGVYFCASSPSVVANEKLFFGSGTQLSVL.

This chain joins TRBV3-1 (or the pseudogene TRBV3-2) and TRBJ1-4; D remains unclear. Trimming took off 3 bases at V and 2 bases at J, with 13 bases between the two ends. The CDR3 spans 16 residues. Germline V gene data show CDR1 as LGHDT and CDR2 as YNNKEL (reference sequence). This CDR3 reads CASSHSGLRTNEKLFF. CDR3 nucleotides: TGTGCCAGCAGCCATTCGGGATTGCGCACTAATGAAAAACTGTTTTTT.

This clone was recorded once. The V gene is TRBV7-3, the J gene TRBJ1-1, with 8 bases identical to TRBD1. The V gene end was trimmed by 2 bases and the J gene end by 1 base; junction bases not matched to a gene: 0. CDR1 and CDR2 from the germline V gene are SGHTA and FQGTGA. The CDR3 length is 14 residues. The CDR3 bases are TGTGCCAGCAGCTTAGGACAGGGGAACACTGAAGCTTTCTTT. Its protein product is CASSLGQGNTEAFF.

The V call is TRBV5-1, the J call TRBJ1-1; 7 bases are a match to TRBD1. The V gene end was trimmed by 2 bases and the J gene end by 1 base; junction bases not matched to a gene: 8. Germline V gene sequence: CDR1 SGHRS, CDR2 YFSETQ. This CDR3 is 16 amino acids long. The CDR3 loop is CASSFTTGQANTEAFF. Written as DNA, the CDR3 is TGCGCCAGCAGCTTCACAACCGGACAGGCGAACACTGAAGCTTTCTTT.

This chain links TRBV19 with TRBJ2-2, with 7 bases aligning to TRBD1. V was clipped by 6 bases and J by 1 base; unmatched bases: 11. Per germline, CDR1 LNHDA and CDR2 SQIVND (reference sequence). This CDR3 contains 17 residues. The CDR3 loop reads CASSGQAGIKNTGELFF. In DNA, the CDR3 is TGTGCCAGTAGCGGACAGGCTGGGATCAAGAACACCGGGGAGCTGTTTTTT.

This clone has just one count. This sequence joins TRBV3-1 (or the pseudogene TRBV3-2) and TRBJ1-3; a weak D match, TRBD1 (6 bases). Germline-derived CDR1 and CDR2 are LGHDT and YNNKEL (reference sequence). The V end was cut by 1 base, the J end by 4 bases, with 11 bases between. There are 15 residues in the CDR3. The CDR3 protein is CASSQGWGPGNTIYF. The CDR3 region has the DNA TGTGCCAGCAGCCAAGGCTGGGGGCCCGGAAACACCATATATTTT.

V usage is TRBV19 and J usage is TRBJ1-4; D gene unclear. Trimming left V 5 bases short and J 8 bases short, with 18 bases between. The germline CDR1 and CDR2 sequences are LNHDA and SQIVND (reference sequence). This CDR3 comprises 15 residues. CDR3 region: CASSPPGMDREKLFF. The DNA of the CDR3 is TGTGCCAGTAGTCCCCCGGGGATGGATCGGGAAAAACTGTTTTTT.

The CDR3: CASSEGQGAGAPLHF. CDR3 in DNA: TGCGCCAGCAGCGAAGGACAGGGGGCTGGGGCACCCCTCCACTTT. This chain connects TRBV4-1 to TRBJ1-6, with 11 bases matching TRBD1. With V trimmed by 5 bases and J by 11 bases, 8 bases remained unmatched. This CDR3 is 15 amino acids long. Per the germline V gene, CDR1 is MGHRA and CDR2 is YSYEKL.

J is TRBJ2-5 and V is TRBV7-7; D ambiguous. CDR3 length equals 15 residues. The germline V gene encodes CDR1 SSHAT and CDR2 FNYEAQ (reference sequence). Trimming shortened V by 5 bases and J by 1 base, and 14 bases separated the two germline ends. The CDR3 bases are TGTGCCAGCAGCCTCACCGTGGGCAGCCAAGAGACCCAGTACTTC. This encodes CASSLTVGSQETQYF.

The genes are TRBV5-1 and TRBJ1-2; tentatively, D is TRBD1 (5 bases). Germline V lookup: CDR1 SGHRS, CDR2 YFSETQ. Trimming took off 5 bases at V and 4 bases at J, with 12 bases between the two ends. The CDR3 is made up of 13 amino acids. This CDR3 is CASSFQTVYGYTF. Here the CDR3 DNA reads TGCGCCAGCAGTTTCCAGACAGTCTATGGCTACACCTTC. The variable domain in full, completed from reference TRBV5-1 and TRBJ1-2, reads KAGVTQTPRYLIKTRGQQVTLSCSPISGHRSVSWYQQTPGQGLQFLFEYFSETQRNKGNFPGRFSGRQFSNSRSEMNVSTLELGDSALYLCASSFQTVYGYTFGSGTRLTVV.

The genes are TRBV30 and TRBJ1-6, with D maybe TRBD1 (6 bases). The V and J ends lost 0 bases and 6 bases respectively, with 12 bases between them. The CDR3 contains 15 residues. The germline gives CDR1 GTSNPN, CDR2 SVGIG (reference sequence). The CDR3: CAWSVGTGSNSPLHF. The DNA for the CDR3 is TGTGCCTGGAGTGTCGGAACAGGGAGTAATTCACCCCTCCACTTT.

This chain's CDR3 is CASSSKPISGKGNYGYTF. Written as DNA, the CDR3 is TGTGCCAGCAGTTCGAAACCCATCTCGGGGAAGGGAAACTATGGCTACACCTTC. The chain has TRBV27 and TRBJ1-2; D not resolved. The CDR3 runs to 18 residues. Per the germline V gene, CDR1 is MNHEY and CDR2 is SMNVEV (reference sequence). The ends were cut back, 4 bases at V and 2 bases at J, with 23 bases in the middle.

This clone was recorded only once. This chain links TRBV27 with TRBJ1-2; D is possibly TRBD1 (5 bases). The CDR3 has 17 residues. Germline V lookup: CDR1 MNHEY, CDR2 SMNVEV (reference sequence). V was trimmed by 3 bases and J by 4 bases, leaving 21 bases between them. The chain's CDR3 is CASSLGKDRTNLYGYTF. In nucleotides, the CDR3 is TGTGCCAGCAGTTTGGGGAAAGACAGAACCAACCTCTATGGCTACACCTTC.

The rearrangement links TRBV15 to TRBJ1-2; 7 bases match TRBD1. In germline, CDR1 is LNHNV, CDR2 YYDKDF (reference sequence). The CDR3 extends over 15 amino acids. J was trimmed by 8 bases and V by 8 bases; bases with no gene match: 17. CDR3 residues: CATGVAGLLRGGYTF. The CDR3 DNA follows: TGTGCCACCGGAGTGGCAGGGCTACTCAGGGGGGGCTACACCTTC.

The chain employs TRBV4-2 and TRBJ2-5; D is perhaps TRBD2 (6 bases). Germline CDR1 LGHNA, CDR2 YNFKEQ. The V end lost 3 bases, the J end lost 4 bases, and 27 bases lay between the germline ends. The CDR3 is made up of 19 amino acids. CDR3 coding DNA: TGTGCCAGCAGCCACTCATTGGGAGGTAGCACTTCTAAGGGAGAGACCCAGTACTTC. Translating gives CASSHSLGGSTSKGETQYF.

Remarks on this clone: At one boundary the junction diverges from the germline segment, which might be a read error. This chain joins TRBV7-7 and TRBJ2-2; D might be TRBD1 (6 bases). The length of the CDR3 is 14 residues. The germline V gene has CDR1 SSHAT and CDR2 FNYEAQ (reference sequence). The chain's CDR3 is CASSQGQNTGELFF. Written as DNA, the CDR3 is TGTGCTAGCAGCCAGGGACAGAACACCGGGGAGCTGTTTTTT.

V is TRBV7-2 and J is TRBJ2-3; TRBD2 matches at 7 bases. The CDR3 is 15 amino acids. Germline CDR1 reads SGHTA; CDR2 reads FQGNSA. Trimming removed 1 base from V and 4 bases from J; junction bases left unmatched: 5. The CDR3 DNA sequence: TGTGCCAGCAGCTTAGGGGGTCGGGAGGCAGATACGCAGTATTTT. It specifies CASSLGGREADTQYF.

V usage is TRBV14 and J usage is TRBJ2-7; weak D call: TRBD1 (5 bases). This CDR3 contains 13 residues. The V gene lost 4 bases and the J gene lost 3 bases, with 10 bases spanning the gap. Germline V gene sequence: CDR1 SGHDN, CDR2 FVKESK. CDR3 sequence reads: CASSPDSFYEQYF. CDR3 nucleotides: TGTGCCAGCAGCCCTGACAGTTTCTACGAGCAGTACTTC. Based on the CDR3 plus reference TRBV14 and TRBJ2-7, the full variable domain is EAGVTQFPSHSVIEKGQTVTLRCDPISGHDNLYWYRRVMGKEIKFLLHFVKESKQDESGMPNNRFLAERTGGTYSTLKVQPAELEDSGVYFCASSPDSFYEQYFGPGTRLTVT.

The CDR3 is CASSKTLAGPKQFF. The CDR3 region has the DNA TGTGCCAGCAGTAAGACCTTAGCGGGGCCGAAGCAGTTCTTC. The chain employs TRBV6-2 or TRBV6-3 and TRBJ2-1; 8 positions agree with TRBD2. From germline, CDR1 is MNHEY and CDR2 SVGEGT. Unmatched junction bases numbered 11, after V lost 5 bases and J lost 11 bases. The CDR3 totals 14 residues.